The 5 T cell receptor beta chains listed next were all sequenced from one sample in a study of cytomegalovirus exposure and HLA in healthy donors. PCR involved 60 Vbeta and 13 Jbeta primers. Generated by immunoSEQ multiplex PCR, the TCRdb table keeps only in-frame clones and is missing some. The table has 210,000 or so clones, approximately 80% seen once. The sequencing input was PBMCs. The receptors originated from a girl under 18 in good health and CMV-seronegative.

The chain couples TRBV5-1 to TRBJ2-7; D call uncertain. The V end was cut by 2 bases, the J end by 2 bases, with 8 bases between. Looked up from germline, CDR1 is SGHRS and CDR2 is YFSETQ. This CDR3 has 13 residues. CDR3 amino acids: CASSFGVAYEQYF. The CDR3 DNA reads as TGCGCCAGCAGCTTCGGAGTCGCCTACGAGCAGTACTTC.

This rearrangement joins TRBV7-2 to TRBJ1-5; 9 positions agree with TRBD1. With V trimmed by 2 bases and J by 2 bases, 1 base remained unmatched. In germline, CDR1 is SGHTA, CDR2 FQGNSA. This CDR3 spans 15 amino acids. The CDR3: CASSLTGGGNQPQHF. CDR3 sequence (DNA): TGTGCCAGCAGCTTAACAGGGGGCGGCAATCAGCCCCAGCATTTT.

This clone was picked up one time. V is TRBV9 and J is TRBJ2-5; 9 bases align to TRBD2. V lost 5 bases, J lost 3 bases, and 5 bases stayed unmatched. The CDR3 is made up of 14 amino acids. Germline CDR1 is SGDLS and CDR2 is YYNGEE. CDR3 nucleotide sequence: TGTGCCAGCAGTTATAGCGGGAGAGAAGAGACCCAGTACTTC. Its protein product is CASSYSGREETQYF.

The chain carries TRBV10-3 and TRBJ2-7; D is perhaps TRBD1 (5 bases). Trimming removed 1 base from V and 2 bases from J, with 12 bases in between. This CDR3 is built from 15 residues. Germline CDR1 is ENHRY and CDR2 is SYGVKD. The DNA of the CDR3 is TGTGCCATCAGTGAGTTCACAGGAACCGCCTACGAGCAGTACTTC. This encodes CAISEFTGTAYEQYF.

V usage is TRBV7-6 and J usage is TRBJ1-1, with D perhaps TRBD1 (5 bases). Germline lookup yields CDR1 SGHVS and CDR2 FNYEAQ. V lost 1 base to trimming and J lost 2 bases, with 5 bases between them. The CDR3 runs to 13 residues. The CDR3 spells CASSLGTNTEAFF. Here the CDR3 DNA reads TGTGCCAGCAGCTTAGGGACAAACACTGAAGCTTTCTTT.